This TCR beta chain comes out of a study of CD8 T cells in ankylosing spondylitis. Overall study findings and caveats: Apparently characteristic of ankylosing spondylitis blood was a TCR beta motif (roughly eight highly homologous variants).

Trimming cost V 3 bases and J 0 bases; bases outside gene matches: 4. The germline V gene has CDR1 LGHNA and CDR2 YNFKEQ. The CDR3 is 17 residues long. TCRdb used MiXCR to reprocess the 5' RACE reads, holding one entry per CDR3 protein. The sample has under 850,000 distinct CDR3 sequences; around a fifth are singletons. Notes on this clonotype: No antigen is known for it.

This rearrangement joins TRBV4-2 to TRBJ2-1; 11 bases align to TRBD2. The receptor's source is a male donor with ankylosing spondylitis. Input material: blood, either unsorted or a sorted T cell fraction (not recorded which). The CDR3 reads CASSQGGLAGSYNEQFF. For the CDR3, the DNA is TGTGCCAGCAGCCAGGGAGGACTAGCGGGCTCCTACAATGAGCAGTTCTTC.